Listed here are 17 T cell receptor beta chains from one sample, sequenced in a study of blood T cell repertoires in COVID-19. Libraries were prepared by immunoSEQ multiplex PCR; TCRdb keeps only in-frame clonotypes and omits some of them. In the table there are 160,000 or so clones, 78% of which are singletons. The sample comprised peripheral blood. The receptors here all came from a woman of 80 years or more with acute or convalescent COVID-19.

The chain links TRBV10-2 to TRBJ2-3; the D gene is possibly TRBD2 (5 bases). This CDR3 is 15 amino acids long. Per the germline V gene, CDR1 is WSHSY and CDR2 is SAAADI. V dropped 5 bases and J dropped 2 bases, with 14 bases sitting between them. CDR3 DNA sequence: TGCGCCAGCAGTACCACTAAGGGAGCCACAGATACGCAGTATTTT. Translated, it gives CASSTTKGATDTQYF.

The chain uses TRBV9 and TRBJ1-4; D might be TRBD1 (6 bases). The CDR3 runs 15 residues. The V end was cut by 4 bases, the J end by 8 bases, with 18 bases between. The germline V gene encodes CDR1 SGDLS and CDR2 YYNGEE. In nucleotides, the CDR3 is TGTGCCAGCAGCCCCTCTGACAGGAGAAGGGAAAAACTGTTTTTT. It codes for CASSPSDRRREKLFF.

This chain connects TRBV19 to TRBJ2-1; 14 nucleotides match TRBD2. This CDR3 has 18 amino acids. Germline CDR1 and CDR2: LNHDA and SQIVND (reference sequence). After removal of 3 bases from V and 0 bases from J, the junction contained 4 bases not matched to a gene. Here the CDR3 DNA reads TGTGCCAGTAGTATTGGGACTAGCGGGAGAAGCTCCTACAATGAGCAGTTCTTC. Protein sequence: CASSIGTSGRSSYNEQFF.

This clone was counted a single time. CDR3 DNA sequence: TGCGCCAGCAGCCCTCCGCAGGGCGGAACCTACAATGAGCAGTTCTTC. Protein product: CASSPPQGGTYNEQFF. The chain combines TRBV5-1 with TRBJ2-1; D possibly corresponds to TRBD1 (5 bases). The V end was cut by 4 bases, the J end by 2 bases, with 16 bases between. This CDR3 has 16 residues. The V gene's germline CDR1 is SGHRS and CDR2 YFSETQ. Full variable domain (missing parts from reference TRBV5-1 and TRBJ2-1): KAGVTQTPRYLIKTRGQQVTLSCSPISGHRSVSWYQQTPGQGLQFLFEYFSETQRNKGNFPGRFSGRQFSNSRSEMNVSTLELGDSALYLCASSPPQGGTYNEQFFGPGTRLTVL.

The J gene is TRBJ1-5, the V gene TRBV2; weak D call: TRBD1 (6 bases). Looked up from germline, CDR1 is SNHLY and CDR2 is FYNNEI. The length of the CDR3 is 15 residues. Trimming removed 6 bases from V and 0 bases from J, with 12 bases in between. CDR3 amino acids: CASRSQGNSNQPQHF. Written as DNA, the CDR3 is TGTGCCAGCAGATCACAGGGAAATAGCAATCAGCCCCAGCATTTT. The full variable domain, completed using reference TRBV2 and TRBJ1-5, is EPEVTQTPSHQVTQMGQEVILRCVPISNHLYFYWYRQILGQKVEFLVSFYNNEISEKSEIFDDQFSVERPDGSNFTLKIRSTKLEDSAMYFCASRSQGNSNQPQHFGDGTRLSIL.

CDR3 bases: TGTGCCAGCAGCCGATCCGGACAGAACTATGGCTACACCTTC. Translation gives CASSRSGQNYGYTF. The chain is built from TRBV6-2 or TRBV6-3 and TRBJ1-2; D possibly corresponds to TRBD1 (6 bases). Trimming stripped 6 bases from V and 2 bases from J, with 13 bases between. This CDR3 has 14 residues. Germline lookup yields CDR1 MNHEY and CDR2 SVGEGT.

The V and J genes are TRBV19 and TRBJ2-3; weak D call: TRBD1 (6 bases). The V and J ends lost 10 bases and 0 bases respectively, with 17 bases between them. Per the germline V gene, CDR1 is LNHDA and CDR2 is SQIVND (reference sequence). CDR3 length: 15 residues. CDR3 sequence (DNA): TGTGCCACGTCAGGGTTGGGGGCTAGCACAGATACGCAGTATTTT. Translated: CATSGLGASTDTQYF.

The V and J genes are TRBV19 and TRBJ2-1, with 12 nucleotides matching TRBD2. This CDR3 region has 16 residues. V shed 4 bases, J shed 6 bases, and the junction held 7 bases outside the gene matches. Germline V gene data show CDR1 as LNHDA and CDR2 as SQIVND (reference sequence). The CDR3 protein is CASSTQLAGGLNEQFF. The CDR3 nucleotides are TGTGCCAGTAGTACCCAACTAGCGGGAGGACTCAATGAGCAGTTCTTC.

The genes are TRBV6-1 and TRBJ2-3; D might be TRBD1 (6 bases). The germline CDR1 and CDR2 sequences are MNHNS and SASEGT. The CDR3 runs 16 residues. V lost 1 base and J 0 bases, leaving 11 bases between the germline ends. Here the CDR3 DNA reads TGTGCCAGCAGTGAAGTCGGGACAAGGAGCACAGATACGCAGTATTTT. Amino acid sequence: CASSEVGTRSTDTQYF.

The gene calls are TRBV3-1 (or the pseudogene TRBV3-2) and TRBJ2-2, with 8 bases aligning to TRBD1. The length of the CDR3 is 17 residues. Germline lookup yields CDR1 LGHDT and CDR2 YNNKEL (reference sequence). V dropped 2 bases and J dropped 4; count of bases not matched to a gene: 9. The CDR3 DNA is TGTGCCAGCAGCCAAACCGCAGGGGGCGCATTCACCGGGGAGCTGTTTTTT. This sequence encodes CASSQTAGGAFTGELFF.

The chain carries TRBV6-5 and TRBJ2-4; maybe TRBD2 (5 bases). The V end was cut by 6 bases, the J end by 2 bases, with 14 bases between. Germline V gene lookup returns CDR1 MNHEY and CDR2 SVGAGI. This CDR3 is built from 15 residues. The CDR3 DNA reads TGTGCCAGCAGAGTCTTCGGGGTGACCAAAAACATTCAGTACTTC. It translates to CASRVFGVTKNIQYF.

The gene calls are TRBV28 and TRBJ2-7; 9 bases are a match to TRBD1. CDR3 size: 14 residues. Trimming at V came to 11 bases and at J to 5 bases, leaving 13 bases not matched to a gene. Germline-derived CDR1 and CDR2 are MDHEN and SYDVKM. CDR3 DNA: TGTGCCTGTCGGCGCCGGACAGGGGCTGACGAGCAGTACTTC. Its protein product is CACRRRTGADEQYF.

V and J are TRBV2 and TRBJ1-4; perhaps TRBD1 as D (6 bases). V lost 6 bases and J lost 5, with 13 bases in between. The CDR3 is made up of 14 amino acids. CDR1 SNHLY and CDR2 FYNNEI come from the germline V gene. CDR3 DNA sequence: TGTGCCAGCAGGGTCAGGGGACGCAATGAAAAACTGTTTTTT. Protein sequence: CASRVRGRNEKLFF.

A few counts support this clone. The rearrangement joins TRBV28 to TRBJ1-2, with D maybe TRBD1 (6 bases). The V gene's germline CDR1 is MDHEN and CDR2 SYDVKM. The CDR3 has 14 amino acids. V shed 6 bases and J shed 3 bases, with 14 bases lying between them. CDR3 sequence: CASSRGGADYGYTF. CDR3 coding DNA: TGTGCCAGCAGCCGTGGGGGCGCGGACTATGGCTACACCTTC.

The rearrangement links TRBV15 to TRBJ2-3, with 7 bases matching TRBD2. V lost 6 bases, J lost 0 bases, and 6 bases stayed unmatched. CDR1 is LNHNV, CDR2 YYDKDF, per germline (reference sequence). The CDR3 is 15 amino acids. The CDR3 sequence: CATSRGDMSTDTQYF. CDR3 bases: TGTGCCACCAGTCGGGGGGATATGAGCACAGATACGCAGTATTTT.

This clone came up once. The chain recombines TRBV6-5 with TRBJ2-5; D not certain. With 0 bases removed from V and 0 bases from J, the gap between germline ends came to 11 bases. This CDR3 comprises 16 residues. Germline V gives CDR1 MNHEY, CDR2 SVGAGI. CDR3 protein: CASSYSNEPHQETQYF. For the CDR3, the DNA is TGTGCCAGCAGTTACTCGAATGAGCCCCACCAAGAGACCCAGTACTTC.

This clone was found a few times. This chain connects TRBV4-1 to TRBJ2-1; 12 nucleotides match TRBD2. The CDR3 consists of 16 residues. Germline CDR1 MGHRA, CDR2 YSYEKL. With 3 bases clipped from V and 6 bases from J, the junction kept 6 bases outside the gene matches. CDR3 sequence reads: CASSQQPGLAGNEQFF. The CDR3 bases are TGCGCCAGCAGCCAGCAACCGGGACTAGCGGGCAATGAGCAGTTCTTC.